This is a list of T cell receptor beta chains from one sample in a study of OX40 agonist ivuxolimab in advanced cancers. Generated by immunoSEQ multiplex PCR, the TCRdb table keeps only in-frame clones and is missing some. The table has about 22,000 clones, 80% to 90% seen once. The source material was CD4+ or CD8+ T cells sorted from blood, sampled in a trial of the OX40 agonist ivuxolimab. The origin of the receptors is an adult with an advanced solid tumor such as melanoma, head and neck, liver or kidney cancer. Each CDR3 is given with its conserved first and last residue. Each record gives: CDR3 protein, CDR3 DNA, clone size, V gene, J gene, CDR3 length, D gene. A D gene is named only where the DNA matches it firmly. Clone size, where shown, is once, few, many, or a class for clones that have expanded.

CDR3aa: CASSFRTDGELFF; CDR3nt: TGTGCCAGCAGCTTTCGGACAGACGGGGAGCTGTTTTTT; abundance: NA; v_gene: TRBV4-2; j_gene: TRBJ2-2; len: 13; d_gene: NA
CDR3aa: CASRGSGTHNEQFF; CDR3nt: TGCGCCAGCAGGGGGAGTGGGACTCACAATGAGCAGTTCTTC; abundance: NA; v_gene: TRBV5-1; j_gene: TRBJ2-1; len: 14; d_gene: NA
CDR3aa: CASSRGTGDYSNQPQHF; CDR3nt: TGTGCCAGCAGCCGAGGGACGGGGGACTATAGCAATCAGCCCCAGCATTTT; abundance: once; v_gene: TRBV7-9; j_gene: TRBJ1-5; len: 17; d_gene: NA
CDR3aa: CASSYTGGSYEQYF; CDR3nt: TGTGCCAGCAGTTACACAGGGGGGTCCTACGAGCAGTACTTC; abundance: NA; v_gene: TRBV6-5; j_gene: TRBJ2-7; len: 14; d_gene: TRBD1
CDR3aa: CAWARTGELFF; CDR3nt: TGTGCCTGGGCGCGGACCGGGGAGCTGTTTTTT; abundance: NA; v_gene: TRBV30; j_gene: TRBJ2-2; len: 11; d_gene: NA
CDR3aa: CASSEQPGFNYEQYF; CDR3nt: TGTGCCAGCAGTGAACAACCGGGTTTTAATTACGAGCAGTACTTC; abundance: NA; v_gene: TRBV6-1; j_gene: TRBJ2-7; len: 15; d_gene: NA
CDR3aa: CASSPYYRDREETQYF; CDR3nt: TGTGCCAGCAGCCCCTATTACCGGGACAGGGAGGAGACCCAGTACTTC; abundance: NA; v_gene: TRBV5-6; j_gene: TRBJ2-5; len: 16; d_gene: TRBD1
CDR3aa: CATGTSGSRNGYEQYF; CDR3nt: TGTGCCACCGGGACTAGCGGGAGTCGTAACGGCTACGAGCAGTACTTC; abundance: NA; v_gene: TRBV10-3; j_gene: TRBJ2-7; len: 16; d_gene: TRBD2
CDR3aa: CASRPTRGTNEKLFF; CDR3nt: TGTGCCAGCAGGCCCACTCGGGGCACTAATGAAAAACTGTTTTTT; abundance: NA; v_gene: TRBV6-5; j_gene: TRBJ1-4; len: 15; d_gene: NA
CDR3aa: CASGLRRGSTDTQYF; CDR3nt: TGTGCTAGTGGTTTACGGCGGGGAAGCACAGATACGCAGTATTTT; abundance: NA; v_gene: TRBV12-5; j_gene: TRBJ2-3; len: 15; d_gene: NA
CDR3aa: CASSQTGGGDTQYF; CDR3nt: TGTGCCAGCAGCCAGACGGGGGGCGGCGATACGCAGTATTTT; abundance: NA; v_gene: TRBV4-2; j_gene: TRBJ2-3; len: 14; d_gene: NA
CDR3aa: CASSVVGADSPLHF; CDR3nt: TGTGCCAGCAGCGTAGTAGGGGCAGATTCACCCCTCCACTTT; abundance: once; v_gene: TRBV9; j_gene: TRBJ1-6; len: 14; d_gene: NA
CDR3aa: CASSYSGGVGQNEQFF; CDR3nt: TGTGCCAGCAGTTACTCAGGGGGAGTTGGACAAAATGAGCAGTTCTTC; abundance: once; v_gene: TRBV6-5; j_gene: TRBJ2-1; len: 16; d_gene: NA
CDR3aa: CASSPADYGYTF; CDR3nt: TGTGCCAGCAGCCCGGCTGACTATGGCTACACCTTC; abundance: NA; v_gene: TRBV7-9; j_gene: TRBJ1-2; len: 12; d_gene: NA
CDR3aa: CASSRKREGYSYEQYF; CDR3nt: TGTGCCAGCAGTCGTAAGCGGGAGGGGTATAGCTACGAGCAGTACTTC; abundance: NA; v_gene: TRBV5-5; j_gene: TRBJ2-7; len: 16; d_gene: TRBD2